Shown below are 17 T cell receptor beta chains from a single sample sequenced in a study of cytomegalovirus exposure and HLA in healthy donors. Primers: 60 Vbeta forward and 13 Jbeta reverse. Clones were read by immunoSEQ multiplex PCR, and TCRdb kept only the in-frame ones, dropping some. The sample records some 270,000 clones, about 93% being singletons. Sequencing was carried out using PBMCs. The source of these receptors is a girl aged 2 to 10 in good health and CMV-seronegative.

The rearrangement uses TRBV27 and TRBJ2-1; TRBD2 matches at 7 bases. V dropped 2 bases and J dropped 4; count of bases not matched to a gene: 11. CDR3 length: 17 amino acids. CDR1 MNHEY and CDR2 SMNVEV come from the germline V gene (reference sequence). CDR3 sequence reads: CASSLKVASGKYNEQFF. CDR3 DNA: TGTGCCAGCAGTTTAAAGGTCGCTAGCGGTAAATACAATGAGCAGTTCTTC.

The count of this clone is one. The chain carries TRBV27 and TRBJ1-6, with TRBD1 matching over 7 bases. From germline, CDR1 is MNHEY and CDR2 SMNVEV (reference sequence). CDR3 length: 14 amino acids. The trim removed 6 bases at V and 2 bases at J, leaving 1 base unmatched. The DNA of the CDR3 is TGTGCCAGCAGCACAGGGGCCTATAATTCACCCCTCCACTTT. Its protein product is CASSTGAYNSPLHF.

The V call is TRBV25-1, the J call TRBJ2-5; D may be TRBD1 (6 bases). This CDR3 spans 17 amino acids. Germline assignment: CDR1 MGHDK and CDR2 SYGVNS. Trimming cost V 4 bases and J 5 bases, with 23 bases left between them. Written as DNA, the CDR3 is TGTGCCAGCAGTGCCAGCCATATTGACTACAGGGAGGAGACCCAGTACTTC. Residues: CASSASHIDYREETQYF.

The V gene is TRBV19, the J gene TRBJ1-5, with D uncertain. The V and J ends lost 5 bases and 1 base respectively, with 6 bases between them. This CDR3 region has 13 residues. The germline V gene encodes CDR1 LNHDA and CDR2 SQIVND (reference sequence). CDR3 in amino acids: CASSWQSNQPQHF. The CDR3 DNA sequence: TGTGCCAGTAGTTGGCAGAGCAATCAGCCCCAGCATTTT.

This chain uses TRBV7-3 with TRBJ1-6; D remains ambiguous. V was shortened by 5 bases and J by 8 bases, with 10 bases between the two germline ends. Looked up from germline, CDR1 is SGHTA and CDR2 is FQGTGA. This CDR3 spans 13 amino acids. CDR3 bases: TGTGCCAGCAGCCCTTCCTCGGATTCACCCCTCCACTTT. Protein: CASSPSSDSPLHF.

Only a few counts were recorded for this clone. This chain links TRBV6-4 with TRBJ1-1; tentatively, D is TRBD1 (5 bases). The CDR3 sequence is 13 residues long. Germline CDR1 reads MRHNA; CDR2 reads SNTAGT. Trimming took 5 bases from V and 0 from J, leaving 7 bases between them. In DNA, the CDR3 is TGTGCCAGCAGTTACAGGATGAACACTGAAGCTTTCTTT. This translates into CASSYRMNTEAFF.

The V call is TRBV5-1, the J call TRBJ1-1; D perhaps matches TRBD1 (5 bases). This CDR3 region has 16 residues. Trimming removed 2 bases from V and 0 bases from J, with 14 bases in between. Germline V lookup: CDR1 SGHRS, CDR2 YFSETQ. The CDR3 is CASSFSTGDMNTEAFF. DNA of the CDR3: TGCGCCAGCAGCTTCTCGACGGGGGATATGAACACTGAAGCTTTCTTT.

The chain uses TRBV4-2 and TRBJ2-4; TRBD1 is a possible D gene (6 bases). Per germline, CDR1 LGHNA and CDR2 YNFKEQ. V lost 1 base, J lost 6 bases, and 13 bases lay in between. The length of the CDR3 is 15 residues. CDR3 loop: CASSQVSTGLNIQYF. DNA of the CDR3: TGTGCCAGCAGCCAAGTCTCTACAGGGTTAAACATTCAGTACTTC.

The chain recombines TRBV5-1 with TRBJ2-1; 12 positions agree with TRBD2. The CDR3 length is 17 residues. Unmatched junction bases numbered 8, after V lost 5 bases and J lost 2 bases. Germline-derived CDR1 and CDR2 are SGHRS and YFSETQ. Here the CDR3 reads CASRLPTSGGTYNEQFF. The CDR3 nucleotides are TGCGCCAGCAGACTTCCCACTAGCGGGGGGACCTACAATGAGCAGTTCTTC. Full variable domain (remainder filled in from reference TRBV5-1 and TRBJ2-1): KAGVTQTPRYLIKTRGQQVTLSCSPISGHRSVSWYQQTPGQGLQFLFEYFSETQRNKGNFPGRFSGRQFSNSRSEMNVSTLELGDSALYLCASRLPTSGGTYNEQFFGPGTRLTVL.

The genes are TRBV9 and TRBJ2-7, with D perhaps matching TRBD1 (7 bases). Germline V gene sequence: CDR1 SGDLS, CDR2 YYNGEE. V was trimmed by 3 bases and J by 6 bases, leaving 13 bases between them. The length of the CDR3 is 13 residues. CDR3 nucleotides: TGTGCCAGCAGCGGAGGCCAGGGGGGCGAGCAGTACTTC. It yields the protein CASSGGQGGEQYF.

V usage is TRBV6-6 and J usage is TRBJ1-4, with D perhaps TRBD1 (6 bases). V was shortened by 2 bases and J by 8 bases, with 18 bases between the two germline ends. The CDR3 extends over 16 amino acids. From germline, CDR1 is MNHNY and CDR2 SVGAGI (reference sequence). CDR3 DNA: TGTGCCAGCAGTTACAAGACCCCCGCAGGGGCGGAAAAACTGTTTTTT. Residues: CASSYKTPAGAEKLFF.

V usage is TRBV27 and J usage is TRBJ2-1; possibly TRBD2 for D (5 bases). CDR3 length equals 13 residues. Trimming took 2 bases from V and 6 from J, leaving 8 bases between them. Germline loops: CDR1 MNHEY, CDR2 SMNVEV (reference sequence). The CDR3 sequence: CASSLTEVNEQFF. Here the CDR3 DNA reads TGTGCCAGCAGTTTAACGGAGGTCAATGAGCAGTTCTTC.

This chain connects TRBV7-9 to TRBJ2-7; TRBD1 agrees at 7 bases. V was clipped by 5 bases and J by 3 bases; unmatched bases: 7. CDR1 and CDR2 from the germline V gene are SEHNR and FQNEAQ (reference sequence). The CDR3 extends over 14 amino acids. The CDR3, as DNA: TGTGCCAGCAGCACAACCGGGACAGTCTACGAGCAGTACTTC. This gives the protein CASSTTGTVYEQYF.

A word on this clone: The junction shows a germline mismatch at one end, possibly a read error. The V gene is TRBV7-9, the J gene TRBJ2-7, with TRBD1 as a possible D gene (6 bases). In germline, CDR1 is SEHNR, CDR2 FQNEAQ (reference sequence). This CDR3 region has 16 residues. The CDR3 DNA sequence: TGTTCCAGCACCAAACAGTTGGCAGGGGCCCCCTACGAGCAGTACTTC. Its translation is CSSTKQLAGAPYEQYF.

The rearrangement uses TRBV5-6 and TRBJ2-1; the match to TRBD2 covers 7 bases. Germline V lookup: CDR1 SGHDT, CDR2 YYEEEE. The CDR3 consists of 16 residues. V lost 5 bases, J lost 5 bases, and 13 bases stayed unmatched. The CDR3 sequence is CASSPLGEGPNNEQFF. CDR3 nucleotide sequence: TGTGCCAGCAGTCCACTTGGGGAGGGCCCGAACAATGAGCAGTTCTTC.

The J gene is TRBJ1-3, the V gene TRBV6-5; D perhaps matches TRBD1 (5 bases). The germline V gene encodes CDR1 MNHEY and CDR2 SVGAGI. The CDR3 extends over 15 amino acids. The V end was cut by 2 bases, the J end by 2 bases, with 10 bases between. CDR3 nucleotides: TGTGCCAGCAGTTACGACAGCCAACCTGGAAACACCATATATTTT. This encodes CASSYDSQPGNTIYF.

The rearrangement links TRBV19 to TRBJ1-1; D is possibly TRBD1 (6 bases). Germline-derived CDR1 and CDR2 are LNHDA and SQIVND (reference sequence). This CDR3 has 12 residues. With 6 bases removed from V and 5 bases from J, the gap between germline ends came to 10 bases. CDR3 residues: CASRYRETEAFF. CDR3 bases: TGTGCCAGTAGATACAGGGAGACTGAAGCTTTCTTT.